This TCR beta chain originates from a study of T cell changes during pregnancy in multiple sclerosis. Only in-frame clones appear in the TCRdb table, and some are missing; sequencing was by immunoSEQ multiplex PCR. The table has about 77,000 clones, around 89% seen once; the top ten hold 1.9%. Trimming took 6 bases from V and 0 from J, leaving 9 bases between them. This CDR3 is built from 12 residues. Germline assignment: CDR1 SQVTM and CDR2 ANQGSEA. The material was peripheral blood, obtained before pregnancy. The sequence was collected from a female donor with multiple sclerosis, enrolled in a pregnancy study. The chain is built from TRBV29-1 and TRBJ2-7, with unresolved D. CDR3 coding DNA: TGCAGCGTCGGTGGTGCCTCCTACGAGCAGTACTTC. Translating gives CSVGGASYEQYF.